This T cell receptor (beta chain) was profiled in a study of control samples from healthy donors and cancer patients (dated by TCRdb to the early 2020s). Receptor libraries were prepared by the immunoSEQ multiplex PCR assay. The table comes from immuneACCESS by way of TCRdb, which keeps in-frame sequences with V and J called. Part of the clones is missing from these tables; in studies checked, under half for an unresolved V gene and the rest for unknown reasons. The sample includes about 65,000 clones, with roughly nine tenths observed a single time. Jointly, the top ten make up more than 1% of the sample. The CDR3 runs 15 residues from the cysteine to the phenylalanine. The entry retains the CDR3 DNA only, 45 bases that are in frame from base 1. The germline V end is reduced by 5 bases and the J end by 3 bases; junction bases left unmatched: 8. CDR1 SNHLY and CDR2 FYNNEI are derived from the germline V gene.

A word on this clone: It lacks a known antigen. No clone much larger than this one lies a single base away; base qualities are absent.

The clonotype comes from a woman between 45 and 65 years old with colorectal cancer. The chain was built from TRBV2 and TRBJ2-3, with TRBD1 matching 7 junction bases. Sample: PBMCs. The CDR3 region: CASSPGQVLTDTQYF. In nucleotides, the sequence is TGTGCCAGCAGTCCAGGACAGGTTTTGACAGATACGCAGTATTTT.